This is a list of T cell receptor beta chains from one sample in a study of OX40 agonist ivuxolimab in advanced cancers. Clones were sequenced by immunoSEQ multiplex PCR, and TCRdb holds only the in-frame ones, with some missing. The repertoire consists of roughly 77,000 clones, with 85% to 95% occurring once and the leading ten covering 11%. Sample: CD4+ or CD8+ T cells sorted from blood, taken in a trial of the OX40 agonist ivuxolimab. The receptors were gathered from an adult with an advanced solid tumor such as melanoma, head and neck, liver or kidney cancer. Both conserved end residues are part of each CDR3. The D gene is left open where the match is weak. Not every row has a clone size; where given, it reads once, few, many or a size class.

clone size	V gene	D gene	J gene	CDR3 DNA	CDR3 protein
-	TRBV6-5	-	TRBJ1-1	TGTGCCAGCAGTTACTACCTAAAGAACACTGAAGCTTTCTTT	CASSYYLKNTEAFF
-	TRBV11-2	-	TRBJ2-5	TGTGCCAGCAGCTTAGTGCCCGGAGAGACCCAGTACTTC	CASSLVPGETQYF
-	TRBV27	-	TRBJ1-6	TGTGCCAGCAGTTTTGGCGGGACCCTCCACTTT	CASSFGGTLHF
few	TRBV19	-	TRBJ1-1	TGTGCCAGTAGTTATCAGGGGATCCCTGAAGCTTTCTTT	CASSYQGIPEAFF
once	TRBV29-1	TRBD1	TRBJ2-7	TGCAGCGTAGAGCAGGCCCGACTGGACAGGGAACACTACGAGCAGTACTTC	CSVEQARLDREHYEQYF
-	TRBV2	TRBD1	TRBJ1-2	TGTGCCTCGTACAGACCAGGGGTGGGTTGGGACAGCTATGGCTACACCTTC	CASYRPGVGWDSYGYTF
-	TRBV4-3	TRBD2	TRBJ2-2	TGCGCCAGCAGCCAAGAGGGACTAGCGTCGGTCACCGGGGAGCTGTTTTTT	CASSQEGLASVTGELFF
-	TRBV5-6	TRBD1	TRBJ2-3	TGTGCCAGCAGCTTGGCCGGGACAGGTTACACAGATACGCAGTATTTT	CASSLAGTGYTDTQYF
-	TRBV9	TRBD2	TRBJ2-5	TGTGCCAGCAGCCCAAGCGGGGGGGCCAGCGAGACCCAGTACTTC	CASSPSGGASETQYF
-	TRBV7-3	TRBD1	TRBJ2-1	TGTGCCAGCAGCGTGACAGGGGGACCATATCTTCACAATGAGCAGTTCTTC	CASSVTGGPYLHNEQFF
few	TRBV7-9	-	TRBJ2-7	TGTGCCAGCAGCTTAGGGGTTAACGAGCAGTACTTC	CASSLGVNEQYF
-	TRBV28	-	TRBJ1-5	TGTGCCAGCAGCCCCGGGACTCACAGCAATCAGCCCCAGCATTTT	CASSPGTHSNQPQHF
-	TRBV9	-	TRBJ2-2	TGTGCCAGCAGCGTAGCGGGGTACACCGGGGAGCTGTTTTTT	CASSVAGYTGELFF
-	TRBV9	-	TRBJ2-6	TGTGCCAGCCGGACTAACACGGGGGCCAACGTCCTGACTTTC	CASRTNTGANVLTF
-	TRBV5-6	-	TRBJ1-4	TGTGCCAGCAGCTTGTTAATAGATGCAACTAATGAAAAACTGTTTTTT	CASSLLIDATNEKLFF
-	TRBV7-2	TRBD1	TRBJ2-7	TGTGCCAGCAGCTTAGGGCCGGGACAGGAGAGCTCCTACGAGCAGTACTTC	CASSLGPGQESSYEQYF
-	TRBV27	-	TRBJ1-2	TGTGCCAGCATGGAGGACAATGGTAATGGCTACACCTTC	CASMEDNGNGYTF
-	TRBV5-8	-	TRBJ2-1	TGTGCCAGCAGCTTGGGCCCTTACAATGAGCAGTTCTTC	CASSLGPYNEQFF
-	TRBV4-1	-	TRBJ2-7	TGCGCCAGCAGCCAAGATATCTCCTACGAGCAGTACTTC	CASSQDISYEQYF
once	TRBV6-5	TRBD1	TRBJ2-1	TGTGCCAGCGGACAGGGCTCCTACAATGAGCAGTTCTTC	CASGQGSYNEQFF
-	TRBV11-2	TRBD1	TRBJ2-3	TGTGCCAGCAGCTTAGATCAGGGGGTTTGGGGCACAGATACGCAGTATTTT	CASSLDQGVWGTDTQYF
-	TRBV29-1	-	TRBJ2-2	TGCAGCGCACAGGTGAACACCGGGGAGCTGTTTTTT	CSAQVNTGELFF
-	TRBV4-2	TRBD1	TRBJ2-5	TGTGCCAGCAGCCCGTTACAGGGGGCCGGAGAGACCCAGTACTTC	CASSPLQGAGETQYF
-	TRBV5-3	-	TRBJ2-5	TGTGCCAGAAGCTTGGTGAGGGCTGGTAGCCACCAAGAGACCCAGTACTTC	CARSLVRAGSHQETQYF
once	TRBV19	-	TRBJ2-5	TGTGCCAGTAGTATCCTAGCCGGGCAGTTGGAGACCCAGTACTTC	CASSILAGQLETQYF
-	TRBV5-6	-	TRBJ2-5	TGTGCCAGCAGCTGGGCTGGAGGGGCTGAGACCCAGTACTTC	CASSWAGGAETQYF
-	TRBV6-1	TRBD1	TRBJ2-7	TGTGCCAGCAGTGACAGGGGGCCCCACGAGCAGTACTTC	CASSDRGPHEQYF
-	TRBV27	TRBD1	TRBJ2-1	TGTGCCAGCAGTCCTCCGGGACAGGGACAATTCTTC	CASSPPGQGQFF
-	TRBV6-6	-	TRBJ2-7	TGTGCCAGCAGTTACGGGGTAATCGGTTACTCCTACGAGCAGTACTTC	CASSYGVIGYSYEQYF
once	TRBV2	TRBD2	TRBJ2-7	TGTGCCAGCAGTGTATGGACTAGCGGGGACGAGCAGTACTTC	CASSVWTSGDEQYF
-	TRBV10-3	TRBD1	TRBJ1-4	TGTGCCATCAGTGAGGCGACAGGGGCAAAACTGTTTTTT	CAISEATGAKLFF
-	TRBV10-3	-	TRBJ2-3	TGTGCCATCAGTGAGTCGAACCACCCCACAGATACGCAGTATTTT	CAISESNHPTDTQYF
-	TRBV13	TRBD2	TRBJ2-1	TGTGCCAGCAGCCCTCAGCGGGGGGGCCTGGAGAATGAGCAGTTCTTC	CASSPQRGGLENEQFF
-	TRBV27	-	TRBJ1-1	TGTGCCAGCAGTTATGGCAGTGGGACTGAAGCTTTCTTT	CASSYGSGTEAFF